This TCR beta chain was profiled in a study of blood T cell repertoires in COVID-19. Study details: Sample material is recorded as cDNA or gDNA derived from T cells, B-cell-depleted T cells, or PBMCs.

The method was immunoSEQ multiplex PCR; TCRdb's version includes in-frame clones alone and lacks a portion of them. The data show 150,000 to 200,000 clones, around 84% seen once. With respect to this clone: Sequence at one end of the junction differs from germline and may be a read error.

The TCR comes from a woman in her 70s with COVID-19, enrolled during active disease. Sequenced: peripheral blood.

Here the CDR3 reads CASSSHPLGQAFF. In nucleotides, the CDR3 is TGTGCTAGCAGCTCCCACCCCCTAGGCCAAGCTTTCTTT. The gene calls are TRBV7-7 and TRBJ1-1; D ambiguous. The CDR3 consists of 13 residues. Germline V CDR1 and CDR2: SSHAT, FNYEAQ (reference sequence).